This TCR beta chain was identified during a study of shared clonotypes between healthy human individuals. As for this clone: Its antigen remains unknown.

It was at deep level that the assay was run. Genomic DNA of every subset was divided equally among multiple immunoSEQ plates. Repertoires were generated with immunoSEQ multiplex PCR, while TCRdb's copy carries only in-frame clones and drops some. This sample has fewer than 700,000 clones; 85% to 95% occur once, and the top ten carry about 0.11%. The study, taken as a whole, reports: Specimens sampled were limited to blood, with tissue repertoires likely differing.

CD45RO-negative CD8 cells positively selected for CCR7 made up the naive population, which excluded terminally differentiated effector memory CD45RA+ cells. Germline V gives CDR1 SEHNR, CDR2 FQNEAQ (reference sequence). CDR3 length equals 14 residues. Trimming removed 4 bases at V and 4 bases at J, with 10 bases between. Sequenced input: naive CD8+ T cells sorted from blood. The V call is TRBV7-9, the J call TRBJ2-2; the D gene is possibly TRBD1 (5 bases). The receptor comes from a woman in her twenties or thirties in good health. The CDR3 loop reads CASSSTDSTGELFF. The DNA of the CDR3 is TGTGCCAGCAGCTCAACTGACAGCACCGGGGAGCTGTTTTTT.